Listed below are T cell receptor beta chains from one sample, sequenced in a study of metastatic and nonmetastatic thyroid tumors. TCRdb used MiXCR to call clones anew from the PCR reads. The sample carries roughly 4,700 clones, 28% recorded once. Sequenced material: adjacent normal tissue. These receptors were obtained from a female donor with papillary thyroid cancer or a benign thyroid nodule (not recorded which). Some clones in this sample may be carry-over from other donors' samples. Each CDR3 is given with its conserved first and last residue. The order of the fields is clone size, D gene, V gene, J gene, CDR3 protein, CDR3 DNA. A D gene is named only where the DNA matches it firmly. Only part of the rows carry a size: once, few, many, or a class if the clone is expanded.

size: NA; D: TRBD1; V: TRBV20-1; J: TRBJ2-7; CDR3: CSARREGALYEQYF; DNA: TGCAGTGCTAGACGTGAGGGGGCGCTTTACGAGCAGTACTTC
size: NA; D: TRBD2; V: TRBV12-3/TRBV12-4; J: TRBJ2-7; CDR3: CASSFAAGGYEQYF; DNA: TGTGCCAGCAGTTTTGCGGCGGGAGGTTACGAGCAGTACTTC
size: medium-sized; D: NA; V: TRBV19; J: TRBJ1-5; CDR3: CASSIWGPINQPQHF; DNA: TGTGCCAGTAGTATATGGGGCCCGATAAATCAGCCCCAGCATTTT
size: large; D: TRBD1; V: TRBV27; J: TRBJ2-1; CDR3: CASSPMDRIYEQFF; DNA: TGTGCCAGCAGTCCGATGGACAGGATCTATGAGCAGTTCTTC
size: medium-sized; D: NA; V: TRBV6-1; J: TRBJ1-6; CDR3: CASSEYFLSRDSPLHF; DNA: TGTGCCAGCAGTGAATACTTCTTGTCGAGGGATTCACCCCTCCACTTT
size: NA; D: NA; V: TRBV27; J: TRBJ1-3; CDR3: CASSPRPSGNTIYF; DNA: TGTGCCAGCAGCCCTCGACCCTCGGGAAACACCATATATTTT
size: medium-sized; D: TRBD1; V: TRBV28; J: TRBJ2-5; CDR3: CASSVQGARETQYF; DNA: TGTGCCAGCAGTGTACAGGGGGCTCGAGAGACCCAGTACTTC
size: NA; D: NA; V: TRBV2; J: TRBJ1-1; CDR3: CASRGTRVMNTEAFF; DNA: TGTGCCAGCAGAGGGACGAGGGTTATGAACACTGAAGCTTTCTTT
size: medium-sized; D: NA; V: TRBV11-1; J: TRBJ1-1; CDR3: CASSLALVRDERGNTEAFF; DNA: TGTGCCAGCAGCTTAGCCTTGGTTCGGGATGAACGTGGGAACACTGAAGCTTTCTTT
size: NA; D: NA; V: TRBV6-5; J: TRBJ1-5; CDR3: CARSYDGSQPQHF; DNA: TGTGCCAGGAGTTACGACGGATCCCAGCCCCAGCATTTT
size: many; D: NA; V: TRBV5-6; J: TRBJ1-5; CDR3: CASSLAAGNQPQHF; DNA: TGTGCCAGCAGCTTGGCGGCAGGCAATCAGCCCCAGCATTTT
size: many; D: TRBD1; V: TRBV18; J: TRBJ2-3; CDR3: CASSLTGGTDTQYF; DNA: TGTGCCAGCTCATTGACAGGGGGCACAGATACGCAGTATTTT
size: few; D: NA; V: TRBV7-3; J: TRBJ2-7; CDR3: CASSPPHEQYF; DNA: TGTGCCAGCAGCCCCCCCCACGAGCAGTACTTC
size: many; D: NA; V: TRBV10-1; J: TRBJ2-1; CDR3: CADSPGTYNEQFF; DNA: TGCGCCGACAGCCCCGGTACCTACAATGAGCAGTTCTTC
size: NA; D: NA; V: TRBV27; J: TRBJ1-1; CDR3: CASRTGLMNTEAFF; DNA: TGTGCCAGCAGGACGGGCCTCATGAACACTGAAGCTTTCTTT
size: few; D: NA; V: TRBV7-2; J: TRBJ2-3; CDR3: CASSLAPTLGDTQYF; DNA: TGTGCCAGCAGCTTAGCTCCTACCCTAGGGGATACGCAGTATTTT
size: NA; D: TRBD2; V: TRBV27; J: TRBJ2-7; CDR3: CASSLFGTSEVATPYF; DNA: TGTGCCAGCAGTTTATTTGGGACTAGCGAGGTGGCCACCCCTTACTTC
size: NA; D: NA; V: TRBV28; J: TRBJ2-7; CDR3: CASTLTLAYVQYF; DNA: TGTGCCAGCACCCTGACATTGGCCTACGTGCAGTACTTC
size: few; D: NA; V: TRBV20-1; J: TRBJ2-1; CDR3: CSARDQKGLNEQFF; DNA: TGTAGTGCTAGAGATCAGAAGGGGCTGAATGAGCAGTTCTTC
size: once; D: NA; V: TRBV11-2; J: TRBJ2-7; CDR3: CASSLEDDYEQYF; DNA: TGTGCCAGCAGCTTAGAGGATGACTACGAGCAGTACTTC
size: large; D: NA; V: TRBV28; J: TRBJ2-3; CDR3: CASSLWEAPQTDTQYF; DNA: TGTGCCAGCAGTTTGTGGGAGGCTCCCCAAACAGATACGCAGTATTTT
size: NA; D: TRBD2; V: TRBV6-5; J: TRBJ2-3; CDR3: CASRPDLGLAGEPDTQYF; DNA: TGTGCCAGCAGACCCGATCTGGGACTAGCGGGAGAGCCAGATACGCAGTATTTT
size: NA; D: NA; V: TRBV6-1; J: TRBJ1-1; CDR3: CASSPRSSEAFF; DNA: TGTGCCAGCAGCCCACGGAGTTCTGAAGCTTTCTTT
size: NA; D: NA; V: TRBV5-1; J: TRBJ2-2; CDR3: CASSSFQGDTGELFF; DNA: TGCGCCAGCAGCAGCTTTCAGGGAGACACCGGGGAGCTGTTTTTT
size: NA; D: NA; V: TRBV28; J: TRBJ2-3; CDR3: CAGATSRSTDTQYF; DNA: TGTGCCGGAGCAACGTCCCGGAGCACAGATACGCAGTATTTT
size: NA; D: NA; V: TRBV27; J: TRBJ2-7; CDR3: CASSRGLASEQYF; DNA: TGTGCCAGCAGTCGCGGGCTAGCTTCCGAGCAGTACTTC
size: NA; D: TRBD2; V: TRBV4-1; J: TRBJ2-2; CDR3: CASSQPIPRLAGLTGELFF; DNA: TGCGCCAGCAGCCAACCGATCCCCAGACTAGCGGGACTTACCGGGGAGCTGTTTTTT
size: NA; D: NA; V: TRBV5-6; J: TRBJ1-6; CDR3: CASSLVGSDSPLHF; DNA: TGTGCCAGCAGCTTGGTGGGGTCCGATTCACCCCTCCACTTT
size: NA; D: NA; V: TRBV20-1; J: TRBJ2-7; CDR3: CSARGQSGHSYEQYF; DNA: TGCAGTGCTAGAGGGCAATCGGGACATTCCTACGAGCAGTACTTC
size: once; D: NA; V: TRBV20-1; J: TRBJ1-5; CDR3: CSARESGDQPQHF; DNA: TGCAGTGCTAGAGAGTCAGGAGATCAGCCCCAGCATTTT
size: NA; D: NA; V: TRBV6-1; J: TRBJ2-7; CDR3: CASSETERVREQYF; DNA: TGTGCCAGCAGCGAGACGGAAAGGGTCCGCGAGCAGTACTTC
size: NA; D: NA; V: TRBV5-1; J: TRBJ1-1; CDR3: CASSYGQVNTEAFF; DNA: TGCGCCAGCAGCTATGGGCAGGTGAACACTGAAGCTTTCTTT
size: medium-sized; D: NA; V: TRBV7-9; J: TRBJ1-2; CDR3: CASSFGAAYGYTF; DNA: TGTGCCAGCAGCTTCGGGGCAGCCTATGGCTACACCTTC
size: few; D: NA; V: TRBV20-1; J: TRBJ2-7; CDR3: CSARDRREPRTTEQYF; DNA: TGCAGTGCTAGAGATCGCCGGGAGCCACGGACTACCGAGCAGTACTTC
size: few; D: TRBD1; V: TRBV6-4; J: TRBJ1-2; CDR3: CAILDRGNYGYTF; DNA: TGTGCCATTCTCGACAGGGGAAACTATGGCTACACCTTC
size: few; D: NA; V: TRBV11-2; J: TRBJ2-3; CDR3: CASSIMRRGGTDTQYF; DNA: TGTGCCAGCAGCATTATGAGGAGGGGGGGCACAGATACGCAGTATTTT
size: few; D: NA; V: TRBV6-5; J: TRBJ2-2; CDR3: CASSYSYRDTGELFF; DNA: TGTGCCAGCAGTTACTCCTACAGGGACACCGGGGAGCTGTTTTTT
size: few; D: NA; V: TRBV2; J: TRBJ1-2; CDR3: CASSGSQGSGCTF; DNA: TGTGCCAGCAGTGGCTCACAGGGTAGCGGCTGCACCTTC
size: NA; D: TRBD1; V: TRBV6-1; J: TRBJ1-5; CDR3: CASRDGQGYQPQHF; DNA: TGTGCCAGCAGGGACGGACAGGGATATCAGCCCCAGCATTTT
size: many; D: TRBD1; V: TRBV3-1; J: TRBJ2-5; CDR3: CASSRRTGQETQYF; DNA: TGTGCCAGCAGCCGCAGGACAGGCCAAGAGACCCAGTACTTC
size: large; D: NA; V: TRBV10-3; J: TRBJ2-1; CDR3: CAIRTGTDNEQFF; DNA: TGTGCCATCAGGACGGGGACTGACAATGAGCAGTTCTTC
size: large; D: NA; V: TRBV19; J: TRBJ1-1; CDR3: CASSWGDTEAFF; DNA: TGTGCCAGTAGTTGGGGGGATACTGAAGCTTTCTTT
size: few; D: TRBD1; V: TRBV6-1; J: TRBJ1-6; CDR3: CASSQLQGGGSPLHF; DNA: TGTGCCAGCAGCCAACTGCAGGGAGGGGGCTCACCCCTCCACTTT
size: NA; D: TRBD1; V: TRBV7-8; J: TRBJ2-7; CDR3: CASSGTGENEQYF; DNA: TGTGCCAGCAGCGGGACAGGGGAAAACGAGCAGTACTTC
size: few; D: TRBD1; V: TRBV2; J: TRBJ1-1; CDR3: CASSLGQGNTEAFF; DNA: TGTGCCAGCAGTCTCGGACAGGGAAACACTGAAGCTTTCTTT
size: NA; D: NA; V: TRBV3-1; J: TRBJ2-2; CDR3: CASTAGLNTGELFF; DNA: TGTGCCAGCACCGCGGGTCTGAACACCGGGGAGCTGTTTTTT
size: NA; D: NA; V: TRBV6-1; J: TRBJ1-6; CDR3: CASSPKRGGYNSPLHF; DNA: TGTGCCAGCAGCCCCAAGAGGGGGGGTTATAATTCACCCCTCCACTTT
size: few; D: NA; V: TRBV7-2; J: TRBJ1-5; CDR3: CASSLDEPQHF; DNA: TGTGCCAGCAGCTTAGACGAGCCCCAGCATTTT
size: NA; D: NA; V: TRBV19; J: TRBJ1-1; CDR3: CASSIGQVGTEAFF; DNA: TGTGCCAGTAGTATTGGGCAGGTGGGGACTGAAGCTTTCTTT
size: once; D: NA; V: TRBV5-1; J: TRBJ1-1; CDR3: CASRRQAGNTEAFF; DNA: TGCGCCAGCAGGCGACAGGCAGGGAACACTGAAGCTTTCTTT
size: hyperexpanded; D: NA; V: TRBV6-1; J: TRBJ2-7; CDR3: CASSRTASLGYEQYF; DNA: TGTGCCAGCAGCCGGACAGCGAGTTTAGGCTACGAGCAGTACTTC
size: medium-sized; D: NA; V: TRBV27; J: TRBJ2-1; CDR3: CASSPGAGPSSYNEQFF; DNA: TGTGCCAGCAGTCCCGGCGCGGGCCCCAGCTCCTACAATGAGCAGTTCTTC
size: medium-sized; D: TRBD2; V: TRBV7-8; J: TRBJ2-1; CDR3: CASSTPSRGTSGSYNEQFF; DNA: TGTGCCAGCAGCACACCTAGCCGGGGGACTAGCGGGAGCTACAATGAGCAGTTCTTC
size: NA; D: TRBD1; V: TRBV5-4; J: TRBJ2-7; CDR3: CAGNPRGSRYEQYF; DNA: TGTGCCGGCAACCCCAGGGGGAGCAGGTACGAGCAGTACTTC
size: NA; D: NA; V: TRBV18; J: TRBJ1-5; CDR3: CASSPFMGMDQPQHF; DNA: TGTGCCAGCTCGCCATTTATGGGGATGGATCAGCCCCAGCATTTT
size: few; D: TRBD2; V: TRBV20-1; J: TRBJ2-1; CDR3: CSARPRTSGSSYEQFF; DNA: TGCAGTGCTAGGCCACGAACTAGCGGGAGTTCTTATGAGCAGTTCTTC
size: many; D: NA; V: TRBV30; J: TRBJ2-3; CDR3: CAWGGAGTDTQYF; DNA: TGTGCCTGGGGAGGGGCGGGTACAGATACGCAGTATTTT
size: few; D: NA; V: TRBV28; J: TRBJ2-3; CDR3: CASMGATRTDTQYF; DNA: TGTGCCAGCATGGGGGCGACTAGAACAGATACGCAGTATTTT
size: few; D: NA; V: TRBV27; J: TRBJ2-2; CDR3: CASSSRTMNVELFF; DNA: TGTGCCAGCAGTTCCCGAACTATGAACGTTGAGCTGTTTTTT
size: few; D: NA; V: TRBV6-1; J: TRBJ1-3; CDR3: CAGSVGGHASGNTTYF; DNA: TGTGCCGGCAGTGTTGGGGGCCATGCCTCTGGAAACACCACATATTTT